Listed here are 8 T cell receptor beta chains from one sample, sequenced in a study of beta chain features in type 1 diabetes. Reverse transcription of all isolated RNA meant that expressed TCRB transcripts were sequenced. Data came from immunoSEQ multiplex PCR; TCRdb stores just in-frame clones and leaves some out. The profile covers roughly 370,000 clones, with roughly 14% appearing a single time and roughly 0.04% taken by the ten largest. Sequenced input: naive CD4+ T cells from blood. The receptors here all came from a young man in good health.

This clone was seen a few times. The chain has TRBV5-1 and TRBJ2-7; weak D call: TRBD2 (6 bases). CDR1 and CDR2 from the germline V gene are SGHRS and YFSETQ. The CDR3 contains 13 residues. Trimming took off 1 base at V and 4 bases at J, with 9 bases between the two ends. The CDR3 DNA reads as TGCGCCAGCAGCTTGACTAGCAGGTACGAGCAGTACGTC. Translated: CASSLTSRYEQYV.

CDR3: CASSLMLAGGAKNIQYF. CDR3 nucleotide sequence: TGTGCCAGCAGCTTAATGTTGGCTGGGGGAGCCAAAAACATTCAGTACTTC. The chain is built from TRBV11-2 and TRBJ2-4; D assignment may be TRBD1 or TRBD2 (5 bases each). The V end lost 2 bases, the J end lost 0 bases, and 14 bases lay between the germline ends. This CDR3 is built from 17 residues. The V gene's germline CDR1 is SGHAT and CDR2 FQNNGV.

The J gene is TRBJ1-5, the V gene TRBV9, with D unclear. Germline V CDR1 and CDR2: SGDLS, YYNGEE. The CDR3 contains 15 residues. With 3 bases removed from V and 0 bases from J, the gap between germline ends came to 10 bases. The CDR3: CASSAREYSNQPQHF. Written as DNA, the CDR3 is TGTGCCAGCAGCGCGAGGGAGTATAGCAATCAGCCCCAGCATTTT.

The chain recombines TRBV4-1 with TRBJ1-6, with TRBD1 matching 8 bases. Germline V lookup: CDR1 MGHRA, CDR2 YSYEKL. The CDR3 length is 15 residues. Germline trimming cut 4 bases from V and 11 bases from J; bases unmatched to any gene: 10. CDR3 DNA sequence: TGCGCCAGCAGCCGGACAGGGCCGGGTTGGGCACCCCTCCACTTT. Translating gives CASSRTGPGWAPLHF.

The chain links TRBV29-1 to TRBJ1-1, with a tentative D call TRBD1 (5 bases). Looked up from germline, CDR1 is SQVTM and CDR2 is ANQGSEA. Trimming left V 5 bases short and J 5 bases short, with 12 bases between. The CDR3 loop spans 12 amino acids. The CDR3 spells CSVNQGATEAFF. The DNA of the CDR3 is TGCAGCGTTAATCAGGGTGCGACTGAAGCTTTCTTT.

The V gene is TRBV29-1, the J gene TRBJ2-1; D is unresolved. In germline, CDR1 is SQVTM, CDR2 ANQGSEA. V was cut by 6 bases and J by 2 bases, with 8 bases left in between. CDR3 length: 12 amino acids. The CDR3 DNA reads as TGCAGCGTCTGCGAAACCTACAATGAGCAGTTCTTC. It translates to CSVCETYNEQFF.

The V gene is TRBV7-2, the J gene TRBJ1-6, with TRBD1 matching 12 bases. V lost 5 bases to trimming and J lost 9 bases; unmatched junction nucleotides: 8. The germline CDR1 and CDR2 sequences are SGHTA and FQGNSA. The length of the CDR3 is 16 residues. CDR3: CASSQAGQGAGSPLHF. The CDR3, as DNA: TGTGCCAGCAGCCAAGCGGGACAGGGGGCCGGTTCACCCCTCCACTTT.

This clone has more than one count but fewer than ten. This chain joins TRBV30 and TRBJ1-1, with a tentative D call TRBD1 (6 bases). Trimming pared 1 base from V and 0 bases from J, leaving 9 bases between. Germline CDR1 GTSNPN, CDR2 SVGIG (reference sequence). The CDR3 spans 14 residues. The CDR3 region is CAWSEDSVNTEAFF. The DNA for the CDR3 is TGTGCCTGGAGTGAGGACAGCGTGAACACTGAAGCTTTCTTT.